Each of the 13 T cell receptor beta chains below was sequenced from the same sample in a study of blood T cell repertoires in COVID-19. Only in-frame clones appear in the TCRdb table, and some are missing; sequencing was by immunoSEQ multiplex PCR. The data hold tens of thousands of clones, with just over 85% observed a single time. Sequences were obtained from peripheral blood. These receptors were obtained from a woman aged 55-70 years with acute or convalescent COVID-19.

In its sample, this clone was seen once. This CDR3 is CASSSGGRIYGYTF. The CDR3 DNA reads TGTGCCAGCAGTTCGGGAGGGCGCATCTATGGCTACACCTTC. This sequence joins TRBV6-6 and TRBJ1-2, with D unclear. Germline V gives CDR1 MNHNY, CDR2 SVGAGI (reference sequence). This CDR3 is 14 amino acids long. Between the trimmed V and J ends, which lost 4 bases and 4 bases, there was a span of 13 bases.

The V call is TRBV19, the J call TRBJ1-2, with a weak D call TRBD1 (6 bases). V was pared by 6 bases and J by 4 bases, with 9 bases between. Germline CDR1 reads LNHDA; CDR2 reads SQIVND (reference sequence). CDR3 length: 12 residues. The DNA of the CDR3 is TGTGCCAGTAGCCAGGGGTTCTATGGCTACACCTTC. It encodes CASSQGFYGYTF.

Comment on this clone: One end of the junction is discordant with germline, which a read error may explain. The chain employs TRBV6-5 and TRBJ1-5; D unresolved. The CDR3 loop spans 14 amino acids. Germline V gene data show CDR1 as MNHEY and CDR2 as SVGAGI. The CDR3 region is CASSPGAYNRPQHF. CDR3 nucleotides: TGTGCCAGCAGTCCGGGAGCATACAATCGGCCCCAGCATTTT.

The V and J genes are TRBV2 and TRBJ1-3; perhaps TRBD1 as D (5 bases). This CDR3 comprises 15 residues. Germline V gene lookup returns CDR1 SNHLY and CDR2 FYNNEI. Trimming removed 7 bases at V and 0 bases at J, with 13 bases between. CDR3 protein: CASTTDLTSGNTIYF. The DNA of the CDR3 is TGTGCCAGCACGACAGACCTTACCTCTGGAAACACCATATATTTT.

The J gene is TRBJ1-4, the V gene TRBV5-6; no definite D call. The CDR3 totals 16 residues. Trimming shortened V by 6 bases and J by 3 bases, and 18 bases separated the two germline ends. Germline CDR1 SGHDT, CDR2 YYEEEE. CDR3 in DNA: TGTGCCAGCACCTCAAATTCCGGGCGGGCTAATGAAAAACTGTTTTTT. It translates to CASTSNSGRANEKLFF.

This clone appeared once. The chain links TRBV9 to TRBJ1-2; tentatively, D is TRBD1 (5 bases). This CDR3 spans 15 amino acids. Trimming pared 4 bases from V and 7 bases from J, leaving 20 bases between. Germline CDR1 SGDLS, CDR2 YYNGEE. CDR3 in DNA: TGTGCCAGCAGCAAGCTCGGGCAATCTGGGGCTGGCTACACCTTC. Amino acids: CASSKLGQSGAGYTF.

The chain recombines TRBV10-1 with TRBJ2-5, with 13 bases that match TRBD2. CDR3 length equals 13 residues. Germline CDR1 WNHNN, CDR2 SYGVQD (reference sequence). V dropped 10 bases and J dropped 5; count of bases not matched to a gene: 4. CDR3 nucleotides: TGCGCCACACCGACTAGCGGGGGGGAGACCCAGTACTTC. Protein product: CATPTSGGETQYF.

The gene calls are TRBV5-1 and TRBJ1-1; the match to TRBD1 covers 7 bases. Germline CDR1 and CDR2: SGHRS and YFSETQ. The CDR3 has 12 amino acids. J gave up 7 bases and V 4 bases, and 4 bases lay outside the gene matches. CDR3 residues: CASSPRDSEAFF. CDR3 in DNA: TGCGCCAGCAGCCCAAGGGACAGTGAAGCTTTCTTT.

This clone appeared a single time. The genes are TRBV6-6 and TRBJ1-3, with D hard to call. Deletions cut 7 bases from V and 0 bases from J, with 13 bases between. Per germline, CDR1 MNHNY and CDR2 SVGAGI (reference sequence). The CDR3 is made up of 15 amino acids. The CDR3 coding sequence is TGTGCCAGCACCTATGACGGAGACTCTGGAAACACCATATATTTT. It codes for CASTYDGDSGNTIYF.

The chain uses TRBV4-1 and TRBJ2-3; 13 nucleotides align to TRBD2. Germline CDR1 and CDR2: MGHRA and YSYEKL. V lost 4 bases to trimming and J lost 4 bases; unmatched junction nucleotides: 8. This CDR3 region has 17 residues. This chain's CDR3 is CASSPFGLAGVADTQYF. The CDR3 DNA reads TGCGCCAGCAGCCCATTCGGACTAGCGGGAGTCGCAGATACGCAGTATTTT.

J is TRBJ1-5 and V is TRBV10-1, with D unclear. Germline V lookup: CDR1 WNHNN, CDR2 SYGVQD (reference sequence). V was clipped by 3 bases and J by 2 bases, with 11 bases between them. CDR3 size: 15 residues. The CDR3 loop is CASSDGEPCNQPQHF. CDR3 nucleotides: TGCGCCAGCAGTGATGGGGAGCCATGCAATCAGCCCCAGCATTTT.

The rearrangement links TRBV7-3 to TRBJ1-2, with D possibly being TRBD1 (5 bases). CDR3 size: 15 residues. CDR1 and CDR2 (germline): SGHTA, FQGTGA. V gave up 3 bases and J gave up 3 bases, with 14 bases separating them. CDR3 residues: CASSLSSAGYYGYTF. The CDR3 DNA follows: TGTGCCAGCAGCTTGTCCTCCGCAGGGTACTATGGCTACACCTTC.

The chain employs TRBV28 and TRBJ2-5; D is possibly TRBD2 (6 bases). The germline V gene has CDR1 MDHEN and CDR2 SYDVKM. The CDR3 is 13 amino acids. Trimming shortened V by 7 bases and J by 9 bases, and 18 bases separated the two germline ends. DNA of the CDR3: TGTGCCAGCATCGACAGCCGCGGGGCGGCCCAGTACTTC. The encoded protein is CASIDSRGAAQYF.